These T cell receptor beta chains were read from a single sample in a study of blood T cell repertoires in COVID-19. Measured with immunoSEQ multiplex PCR; TCRdb has only the in-frame clones, and not every one. The sample includes about 280,000 clones, over 75% of them seen just once. The sample was peripheral blood. These receptors were collected from a middle-aged man with active or convalescent COVID-19. CDR3s include the opening cysteine and the closing phenylalanine or tryptophan.

j_gene: TRBJ2-1
v_gene: TRBV9
CDR3aa: CASSGGQGARTLGQFF

j_gene: TRBJ1-2
v_gene: TRBV5-4
CDR3aa: CASSFYRGATNYGYTF

j_gene: TRBJ1-5
v_gene: TRBV28
CDR3aa: CASGEGVGQPQHF

j_gene: TRBJ2-1
v_gene: TRBV4-1
CDR3aa: CASSQGRLVPSYNEQFF

j_gene: TRBJ1-1
v_gene: TRBV23-1
CDR3aa: CASSQFTMLRGLWDTEAFF

j_gene: TRBJ2-1
v_gene: TRBV10-3
CDR3aa: CAISESSGRFYNEQFF

j_gene: TRBJ2-7
v_gene: TRBV28
CDR3aa: CASSPRGPYEQYF

j_gene: TRBJ2-7
v_gene: TRBV5-4
CDR3aa: CASSPSSGRAEQYF

j_gene: TRBJ2-5
v_gene: TRBV27
CDR3aa: CASSRLAGGSRGPETQYF

j_gene: TRBJ2-3
v_gene: TRBV4-1
CDR3aa: CASSQEGGGTDTQYF

j_gene: TRBJ1-2
v_gene: TRBV6-5
CDR3aa: CASSLNPLSNGYTF

j_gene: TRBJ1-1
v_gene: TRBV7-9
CDR3aa: CASSTRGGMNTEAFF

j_gene: TRBJ2-5
v_gene: TRBV10-3
CDR3aa: CAISAGYGETQYF

j_gene: TRBJ2-7
v_gene: TRBV7-9
CDR3aa: CASSGGTGVNPGEQYF

j_gene: TRBJ1-6
v_gene: TRBV10-3
CDR3aa: CAISEFWDSGNSPLHF

j_gene: TRBJ2-7
v_gene: TRBV6-2/TRBV6-3
CDR3aa: CASSSVLTGYEQYF

j_gene: TRBJ2-7
v_gene: TRBV27
CDR3aa: CASSHRGLNEQYF

j_gene: TRBJ2-1
v_gene: TRBV6-2/TRBV6-3
CDR3aa: CASSYSGTSGGTYNEQFF

j_gene: TRBJ2-7
v_gene: TRBV6-5
CDR3aa: CASSYDRHSYEQYF

j_gene: TRBJ2-5
v_gene: TRBV5-1
CDR3aa: CASSMGQLQETQYF

j_gene: TRBJ1-3
v_gene: TRBV6-5
CDR3aa: CATRGRGGSGNTIYF

j_gene: TRBJ2-5
v_gene: TRBV24-1
CDR3aa: CATGPGGIETQYF

j_gene: TRBJ1-5
v_gene: TRBV6-5
CDR3aa: CASSAQGSNQPQHF

j_gene: TRBJ2-1
v_gene: TRBV19
CDR3aa: CASGRSGRYEQFF

j_gene: TRBJ2-3
v_gene: TRBV28
CDR3aa: CASSFEDYEQDTQYF

j_gene: TRBJ2-7
v_gene: TRBV18
CDR3aa: CASSVAGGPYEQYF

j_gene: TRBJ2-3
v_gene: TRBV7-9
CDR3aa: CASSLAGGSTDTQYF

j_gene: TRBJ2-7
v_gene: TRBV3-1/TRBV3-2
CDR3aa: CASGAPPEQYF

j_gene: TRBJ2-7
v_gene: TRBV7-8
CDR3aa: CASSLTRVGLGRPRYNEQYF

j_gene: TRBJ2-2
v_gene: TRBV19
CDR3aa: CASSLDSGRTGELFF

j_gene: TRBJ1-2
v_gene: TRBV9
CDR3aa: CASSETGRFYGYTF

j_gene: TRBJ1-2
v_gene: TRBV7-2
CDR3aa: CASSLVGGGYTF

j_gene: TRBJ1-1
v_gene: TRBV12-5
CDR3aa: CASGLVLTEAFF

j_gene: TRBJ1-1
v_gene: TRBV7-9
CDR3aa: CASSAIDRSNTEAFF

j_gene: TRBJ1-2
v_gene: TRBV29-1
CDR3aa: CSAWTGNGYTF

j_gene: TRBJ2-3
v_gene: TRBV5-1
CDR3aa: CASTGTSGRASGDTQYF